This T cell receptor beta chain was recorded in a study of post-analysis software for immune sequencing data. Study-wide context: In terms of disease course, relapsing-remitting, secondary progressive and progressive-relapsing multiple sclerosis were included.

Study-wide results and caveats: Analysis by F measure revealed that same-batch samples clustered strongly together. Patients carried several TRBV segments more frequently than controls did, and TRBV5-6, TRBV5-1 and TRBV20-1 were among them. Relative to controls, patients with multiple sclerosis showed significantly lower normalized Chao1 diversity.

This clonotype was seen a single time. Its target is unknown. Per the germline V gene, CDR1 is SGDLS and CDR2 is YYNGEE. This CDR3 has 15 amino acids. Trimming took 0 bases from V and 6 from J, leaving 15 bases between them. cDNA libraries of TCR beta carried unique molecular identifiers. TCRdb reanalysed the PCR reads using MiXCR and keeps one entry per CDR3 protein. The sample includes hundreds of thousands of distinct CDR3 sequences, about 53% of them seen just once. The J gene is TRBJ2-5, the V gene TRBV9; D might be TRBD2 (5 bases). Material for sequencing was blood. The origin of this receptor is a girl aged 10 to 17 with multiple sclerosis. The DNA for the CDR3 is TGTGCCAGCAGCGTAGGTAGCGTGGGGAGTAAGACCCAGTACTTC. Residues: CASSVGSVGSKTQYF.